Given below is one T cell receptor beta chain in context. Its antigen is still unknown. Measured with immunoSEQ multiplex PCR; TCRdb has only the in-frame clones, and not every one. The repertoire holds around 80,000 clones, with approximately 85% as singletons. Trimming stripped 0 bases from V and 2 bases from J, with 8 bases between. Germline CDR1 reads MNHEY; CDR2 reads SVGAGI. The CDR3 extends over 14 amino acids. The data stem from a study of a mutant IDH1 vaccine in newly diagnosed glioma. The overall study: The first vaccination came 4-6 weeks after radiotherapy alone, or with temozolomide cycles. Previous care, which was radiotherapy, temozolomide, or both, most often involved both.

Time point described: week 23, last vaccination. In the vaccine, a single dose held 300 ug of the mutant IDH1 20-mer peptide, along with topical imiquimod. The study enrolled donors with new WHO grade 3 or 4 IDH1-mutant, ATRX-lost astrocytomas. The clonotype comes from a woman between 45 and 65 years old with glioma. V and J are TRBV6-5 and TRBJ2-7; a possible D gene is TRBD1 (6 bases). Sequenced material: PBMCs, taken from a glioma patient whose treatment included an IDH1 peptide vaccine. For the CDR3, the DNA is TGTGCCAGCAGTTACTCGAAGGGGGCCTACGAGCAGTACTTC. Encoded protein: CASSYSKGAYEQYF.